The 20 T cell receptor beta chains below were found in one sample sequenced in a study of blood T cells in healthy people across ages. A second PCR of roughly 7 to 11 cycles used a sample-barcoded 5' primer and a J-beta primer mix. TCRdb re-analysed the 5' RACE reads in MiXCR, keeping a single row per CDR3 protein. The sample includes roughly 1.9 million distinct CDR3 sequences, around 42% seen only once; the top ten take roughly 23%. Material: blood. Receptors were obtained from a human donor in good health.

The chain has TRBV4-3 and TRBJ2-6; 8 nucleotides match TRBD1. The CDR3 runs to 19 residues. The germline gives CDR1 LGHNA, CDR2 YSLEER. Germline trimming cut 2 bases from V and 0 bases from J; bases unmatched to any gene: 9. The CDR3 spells CASSQQQGVPTSGANVLTF. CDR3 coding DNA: TGCGCCAGCAGCCAACAACAGGGGGTGCCAACCTCTGGGGCCAACGTCCTGACTTTC.

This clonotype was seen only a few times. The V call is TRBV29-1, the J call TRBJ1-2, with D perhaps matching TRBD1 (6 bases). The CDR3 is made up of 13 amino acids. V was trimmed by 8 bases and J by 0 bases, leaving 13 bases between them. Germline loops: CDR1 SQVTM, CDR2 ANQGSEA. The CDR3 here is CSFRDNSNYGYTF. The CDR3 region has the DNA TGCAGCTTCCGGGACAACTCTAACTATGGCTACACCTTC.

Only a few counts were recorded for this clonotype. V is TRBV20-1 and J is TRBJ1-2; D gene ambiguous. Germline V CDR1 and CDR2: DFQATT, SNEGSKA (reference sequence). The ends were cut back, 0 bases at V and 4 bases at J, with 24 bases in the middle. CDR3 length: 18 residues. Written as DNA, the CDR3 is TGCAGTGCTAGAGATACGAAAATGGGTGGAGGGCTGATCTATGGCTACACCTTC. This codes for CSARDTKMGGGLIYGYTF.

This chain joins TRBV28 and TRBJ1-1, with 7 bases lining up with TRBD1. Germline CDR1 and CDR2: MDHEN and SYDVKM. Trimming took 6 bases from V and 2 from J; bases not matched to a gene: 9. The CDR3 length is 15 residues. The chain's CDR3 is CASSSPGTVNTEAFF. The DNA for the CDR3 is TGTGCCAGCAGCTCGCCCGGGACAGTTAACACTGAAGCTTTCTTT.

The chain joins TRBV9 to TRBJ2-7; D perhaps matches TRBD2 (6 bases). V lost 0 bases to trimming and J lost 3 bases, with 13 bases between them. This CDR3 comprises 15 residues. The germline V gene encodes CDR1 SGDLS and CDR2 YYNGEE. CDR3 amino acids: CASSVASVDYYEQYF. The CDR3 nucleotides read TGTGCCAGCAGCGTAGCCTCCGTGGACTACTACGAGCAGTACTTC.

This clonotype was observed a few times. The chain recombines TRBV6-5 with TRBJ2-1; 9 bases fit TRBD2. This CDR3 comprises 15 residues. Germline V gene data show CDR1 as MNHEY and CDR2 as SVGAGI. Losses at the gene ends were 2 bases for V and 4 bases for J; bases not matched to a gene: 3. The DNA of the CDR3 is TGTGCCAGCAGTTACGGCGGGGGGGTTTACAATGAGCAGTTCTTC. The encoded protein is CASSYGGGVYNEQFF.

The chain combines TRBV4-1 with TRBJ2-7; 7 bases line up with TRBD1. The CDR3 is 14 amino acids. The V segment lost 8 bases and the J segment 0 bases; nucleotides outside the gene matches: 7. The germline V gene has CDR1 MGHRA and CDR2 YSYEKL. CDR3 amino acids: CASARGLSSYEQYF. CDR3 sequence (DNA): TGCGCCAGCGCGAGGGGGCTAAGCTCCTACGAGCAGTACTTC.

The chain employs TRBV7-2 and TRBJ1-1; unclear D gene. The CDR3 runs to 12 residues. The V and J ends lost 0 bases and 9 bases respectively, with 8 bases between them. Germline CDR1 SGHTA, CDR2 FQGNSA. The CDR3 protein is CASSLARRQAFF. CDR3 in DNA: TGTGCCAGCAGCTTAGCCAGGCGGCAAGCTTTCTTT.

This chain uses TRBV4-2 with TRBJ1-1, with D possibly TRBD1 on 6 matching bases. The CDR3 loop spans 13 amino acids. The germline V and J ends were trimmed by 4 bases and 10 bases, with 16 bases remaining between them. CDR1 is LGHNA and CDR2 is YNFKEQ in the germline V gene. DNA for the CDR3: TGTGCCAGCAGCCCTCTCCAGGGGACGGGAGCTTTCTTT. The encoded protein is CASSPLQGTGAFF.

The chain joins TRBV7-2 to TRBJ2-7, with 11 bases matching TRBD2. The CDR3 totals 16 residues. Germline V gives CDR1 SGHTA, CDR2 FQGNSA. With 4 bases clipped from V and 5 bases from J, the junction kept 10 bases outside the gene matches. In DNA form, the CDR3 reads TGTGCCAGCAGCTATAGCGGGGGGGCCAATATAGACGAGCAGTACTTC. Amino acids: CASSYSGGANIDEQYF.

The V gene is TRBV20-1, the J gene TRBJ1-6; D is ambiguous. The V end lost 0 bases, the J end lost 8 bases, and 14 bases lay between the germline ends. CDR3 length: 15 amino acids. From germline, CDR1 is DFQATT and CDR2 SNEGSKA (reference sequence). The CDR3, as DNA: TGCAGTGCTAGAGAAGTCCGGCAGACCTATTCACCCCTCCACTTT. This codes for CSAREVRQTYSPLHF.

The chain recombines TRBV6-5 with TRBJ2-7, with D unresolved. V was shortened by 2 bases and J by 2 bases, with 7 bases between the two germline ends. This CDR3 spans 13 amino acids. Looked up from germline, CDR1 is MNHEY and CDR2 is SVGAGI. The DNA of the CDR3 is TGTGCCAGCAGTTACGGGGAAGCCTACGAGCAGTACTTC. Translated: CASSYGEAYEQYF.

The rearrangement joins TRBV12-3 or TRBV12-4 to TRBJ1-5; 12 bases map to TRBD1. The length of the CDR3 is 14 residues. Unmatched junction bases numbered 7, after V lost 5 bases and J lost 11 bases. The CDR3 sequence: CASSTGQGAGAQHF. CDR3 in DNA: TGTGCCAGCAGTACGGGACAGGGGGCAGGGGCCCAGCATTTT.

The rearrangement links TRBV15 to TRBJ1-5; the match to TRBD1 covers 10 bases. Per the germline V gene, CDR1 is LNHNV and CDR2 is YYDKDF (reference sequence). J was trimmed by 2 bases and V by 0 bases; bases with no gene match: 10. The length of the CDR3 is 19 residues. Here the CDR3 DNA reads TGTGCCACCAGCAGAGATATGACAGGGGGCATGGAGGGCAATCAGCCCCAGCATTTT. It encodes CATSRDMTGGMEGNQPQHF.

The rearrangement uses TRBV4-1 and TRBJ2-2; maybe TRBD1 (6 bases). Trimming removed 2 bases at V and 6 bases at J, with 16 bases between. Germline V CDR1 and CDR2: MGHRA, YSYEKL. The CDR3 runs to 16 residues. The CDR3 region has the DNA TGCGCCAGCAGCCAACGGGACACTGAGGGGTCCGGGGAGCTGTTTTTT. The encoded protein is CASSQRDTEGSGELFF.

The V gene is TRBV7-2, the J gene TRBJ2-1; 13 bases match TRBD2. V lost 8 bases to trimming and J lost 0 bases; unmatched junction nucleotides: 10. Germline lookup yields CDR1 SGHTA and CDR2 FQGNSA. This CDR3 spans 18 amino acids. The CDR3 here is CASAAGTSGAISYNEQFF. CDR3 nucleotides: TGTGCCAGCGCTGCCGGGACTAGCGGGGCAATCTCCTACAATGAGCAGTTCTTC.

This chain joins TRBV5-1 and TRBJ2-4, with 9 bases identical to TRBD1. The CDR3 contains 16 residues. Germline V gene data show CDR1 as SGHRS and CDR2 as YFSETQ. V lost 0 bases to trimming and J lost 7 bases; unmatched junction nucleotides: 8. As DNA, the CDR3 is TGCGCCAGCAGCTTGGAAACAGGGGGCAAGAGGAACATTCAGTACTTC. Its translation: CASSLETGGKRNIQYF.

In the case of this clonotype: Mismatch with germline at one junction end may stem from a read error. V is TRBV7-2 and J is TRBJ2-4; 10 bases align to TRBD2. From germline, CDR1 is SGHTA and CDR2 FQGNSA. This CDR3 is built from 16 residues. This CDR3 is CAGSTDLAGGENIQYF. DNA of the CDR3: TGTGCCGGCAGCACCGACTTAGCGGGGGGCGAAAACATTCAGTACTTC. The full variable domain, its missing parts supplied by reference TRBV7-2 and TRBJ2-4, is GAGVSQSPSNKVTEKGKDVELRCDPISGHTALYWYRQSLGQGLEFLIYFQGNSAPDKSGLPSDRFSAERTGGSVSTLTIQRTQQEDSAVYLCAGSTDLAGGENIQYFGAGTRLSVL.

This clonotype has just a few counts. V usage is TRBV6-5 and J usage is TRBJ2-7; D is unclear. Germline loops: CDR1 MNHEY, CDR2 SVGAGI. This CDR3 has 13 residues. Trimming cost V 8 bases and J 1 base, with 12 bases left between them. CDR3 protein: CASRMGGSYEQYF. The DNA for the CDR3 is TGTGCCAGCCGCATGGGTGGGTCCTACGAGCAGTACTTC.

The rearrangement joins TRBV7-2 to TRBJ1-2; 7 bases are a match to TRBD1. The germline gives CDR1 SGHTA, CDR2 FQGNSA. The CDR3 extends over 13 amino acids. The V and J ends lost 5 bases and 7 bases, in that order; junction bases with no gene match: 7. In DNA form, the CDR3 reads TGTGCCAGCAGCGAAGACAGGGTTCGTGGCTACACCTTC. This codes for CASSEDRVRGYTF.